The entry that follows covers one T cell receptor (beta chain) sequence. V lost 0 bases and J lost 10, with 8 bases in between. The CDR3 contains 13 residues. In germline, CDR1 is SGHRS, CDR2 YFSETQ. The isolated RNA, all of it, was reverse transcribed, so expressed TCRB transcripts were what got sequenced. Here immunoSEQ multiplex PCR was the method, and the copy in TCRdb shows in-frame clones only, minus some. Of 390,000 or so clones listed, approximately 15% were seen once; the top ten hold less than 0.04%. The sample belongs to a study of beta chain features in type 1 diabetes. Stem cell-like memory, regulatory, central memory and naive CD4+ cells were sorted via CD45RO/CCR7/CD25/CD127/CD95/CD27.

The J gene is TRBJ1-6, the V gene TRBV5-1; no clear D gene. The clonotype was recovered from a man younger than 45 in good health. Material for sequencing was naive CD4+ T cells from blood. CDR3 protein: CASSLEITSPLHF. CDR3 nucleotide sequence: TGCGCCAGCAGCTTGGAGATAACGTCACCCCTCCACTTT.